This T cell receptor beta chain was recovered during a study of T cell changes during pregnancy in multiple sclerosis. Only in-frame clones appear in the TCRdb table, and some are missing; sequencing was by immunoSEQ multiplex PCR. Counted here are 100,000 or so clones, about 94% occurring once; the ten biggest clones make up approximately 1.6%. This CDR3 has 14 residues. Losses at the gene ends were 4 bases for V and 6 bases for J; bases not matched to a gene: 4. Germline values: CDR1 SGHNT, CDR2 YYREEE (reference sequence). The sample here was peripheral blood, taken after pregnancy. The sequence was obtained from a female donor in good health, enrolled as a control in a pregnancy study. V and J are TRBV5-4 and TRBJ2-2, with 9 bases lining up with TRBD1. The CDR3 sequence is CASSLDRGAGELFF. The CDR3 coding sequence is TGTGCCAGCAGCCTCGACAGGGGGGCCGGGGAGCTGTTTTTT. Filled out from reference TRBV5-4 and TRBJ2-2, the complete variable domain reads ETGVTQSPTHLIKTRGQQVTLRCSSQSGHNTVSWYQQALGQGPQFIFQYYREEENGRGNFPPRFSGLQFPNYSSELNVNALELDDSALYLCASSLDRGAGELFFGEGSRLTVL.